Following are 2 T cell receptor beta chains from one sample sequenced in a study of tissue T cells after allogeneic stem cell transplantation. This table comes from immunoSEQ multiplex PCR, and its TCRdb copy is limited to in-frame clones, with some not included. The sample yields 5,500 to 8,500 clones, approximately 35% seen once. Time point denoted: mouse harvest day 14 after allogeneic transplant. Tail vein injection delivered 10^7 T-cell-depleted bone marrow cells and 10^6 splenic CD5+ T cells. Sequencing was done on a sample of skin. Every receptor here comes from a female BALB/c mouse given C57BL/6 T cells with graft-versus-host disease after an allogeneic hematopoietic cell transplant.

Relative to its sample, this clone is medium-sized. Gene names and germline refer to mouse. Sequencing ends 1 residue short of the CDR3 end; the germline J gene provides the rest. The chain employs TRBV23 and TRBJ1-1. This CDR3 has 12 residues. Looked up from germline, CDR1 is KGHTA and CDR2 is FQNQQP. The CDR3 protein is CSSSQSGTEVFF. CDR3 DNA, as far as it was read: TGCTCCAGCAGTCAATCCGGTACAGAAGTCTTC.

About this clone: The gene names given are mouse names. The read terminates 1 residue ahead of where the CDR3 ends, so the germline J gene completes it. The same CDR3 is also encoded by other DNA sequences in this sample. This chain uses TRBV26 with TRBJ2-1, with 9 nucleotides matching TRBD2. The CDR3 length is 15 residues. The germline V gene encodes CDR1 KGHPV and CDR2 FQNQEV (reference sequence). V was clipped by 4 bases and J by 3 bases; unmatched bases: 4. CDR3 bases read: TGTGCCAGCAGTCGTCGGGACTGGGTCTATGCTGAGCAGTTC. Translated, it gives CASSRRDWVYAEQF. The complete CDR3 protein is CASSRRDWVYAEQFF.